These T cell receptor beta chains were read from a single sample in a study of spatial heterogeneity in lung cancer. MiXCR, applied by TCRdb to the 5' RACE reads, yields one record per CDR3 protein. The repertoire holds about 80,000 distinct CDR3 sequences, with about 20% as singletons. This sample comprised PBMCs, obtained at surgery. All receptors come from a male donor with early-stage non-small cell lung cancer. Both conserved end residues are trimmed from each CDR3. D genes are given only for firm matches.

v_call d_call cdr3_aa
TRBV6-1 NA ASRNGGPLNTEAF
TRBV9 TRBD2 ASSEAGTSDNTQY
TRBV2 NA ASSEIYEQY
TRBV7-6 NA ASSLGHGRIEKLF
TRBV29-1 NA SVGWQASYTEAF
TRBV20-1 NA SAVDRSPETQY
TRBV28 NA ASSPPAGGQQF
TRBV14 NA ASSRPERKNTGELF
TRBV12-3/TRBV12-4 NA ASSWDTLETDTQY
TRBV18 TRBD2 ASSTGLAGAGEQY
TRBV20-1 NA SARSYNEQF
TRBV6-2/TRBV6-3 NA ASRQGGEQY
TRBV6-2/TRBV6-3 NA ASANGNTEAF
TRBV9 NA ASSAGLEQPQH
TRBV4-2 TRBD1 ASSSPGTARRAF
TRBV6-2/TRBV6-3 TRBD1 ASSHGQGARTEAF
TRBV28 NA ASSFEGFTGELF
TRBV7-2 TRBD2 ASSFIWAGGLTYNEQF
TRBV4-2 TRBD2 ASSQGTSGGGGRAQY
TRBV7-3 NA ASSPGVKETQY
TRBV7-2 NA ASSVDRNTGELF
TRBV29-1 NA SVLRGGRGYT
TRBV7-9 TRBD1 ASSFPGQGARDSYNEQF